This T cell receptor beta chain appears in the sequencing data of a study of Ad26.COV2.S vaccination and SARS-CoV-2 variants. For the study at large: Ad26.COV2.S, an intramuscular injection, was given once or twice 56 days apart. Study-wide results and caveats: Placebo and vaccine recipients had non-spike TCR breadth that was similar. Analyses of TCR breadth and depth may have underestimated total T cell responses.

A remark on this clone: Its antigen is unidentified.

Sequencing used immunoSEQ multiplex PCR; TCRdb keeps in-frame clones, though not all of them. The sample consists of roughly 390,000 clones, about nine tenths of them appearing once. Germline loops: CDR1 SGDLS, CDR2 YYNGEE. CDR3 length: 14 residues. The V gene lost 0 bases and the J gene lost 5 bases, with 11 bases spanning the gap. Treatment reported: about 20 received Ad26.COV2.S at low or high dose, single or two shots; about five received placebo; per-sample allocation not given. Collection of samples fell on day 63 after the first vaccine or placebo injection. The receptor's source is a person between 18 and 65 years old who received the Ad26.COV2.S COVID-19 vaccine or a placebo. The sample consisted of peripheral blood, taken in a trial of Ad26.COV2.S vaccine versus placebo. The V gene is TRBV9, the J gene TRBJ2-5; TRBD2 might be the D (5 bases). This CDR3 is CASSVGPTGETQYF. DNA for the CDR3: TGTGCCAGCAGCGTAGGACCGACGGGGGAGACCCAGTACTTC. The full variable domain, completed using reference TRBV9 and TRBJ2-5, is DSGVTQTPKHLITATGQRVTLRCSPRSGDLSVYWYQQSLDQGLQFLIQYYNGEERAKGNILERFSAQQFPDLHSELNLSSLELGDSALYFCASSVGPTGETQYFGPGTRLLVL.